The source of this T cell receptor (beta chain) is a study of resident and recirculating memory T cells in vitiligo. Study at large: Each patient gave two lesional and two nonlesional epidermal shave biopsies, plus PBMCs.

CDR3 length: 17 amino acids. CDR1 and CDR2 from the germline V gene are SGHRS and YFSETQ. V lost 4 bases, J lost 5 bases, and 10 bases stayed unmatched. TCRdb's table, derived via immunoSEQ multiplex PCR, lists solely in-frame clones and lacks some. Of 70,000 to 85,000 clones listed, 80% to 95% were seen once; the top ten hold about 4.9%. General study results and limits: Non-conserved TCRs across sites and patients suggested distinct clones per lesion. No single dominant TCR clone appeared; lesion clonality varied.

As to this clone: What it binds is unknown.

Patients had to be free of confetti depigmentation, indicating active vitiligo. The sequence was obtained from a male donor with vitiligo. V and J are TRBV5-1 and TRBJ2-5; 14 bases align to TRBD2. The sequenced material came from blood. DNA of the CDR3: TGCGCCAGCAGCCCAGGGACTAGCGGGGGTATACGCGAGACCCAGTACTTC. Amino acids: CASSPGTSGGIRETQYF.